This TCR beta chain was obtained from a study of T-cell reconstitution after alpha-beta-depleted transplantation in children. The CDR3 length is 18 residues. Germline CDR1 is SGHKS and CDR2 is YYEKEE (reference sequence). V lost 4 bases to trimming and J lost 4 bases, with 23 bases between them. The TCRbeta library incorporated unique molecular identifiers. TCRdb reanalysed the PCR reads using MiXCR and keeps one entry per CDR3 protein. Among some 250,000 distinct CDR3 sequences listed, more than 10% were seen once. This sequence originates from a human donor who donated a stem cell graft to a child with acute lymphoblastic leukemia. The sample was PBMCs from the stem cell graft donor, taken from the stem cell graft. The chain couples TRBV5-5 to TRBJ1-4; D might be TRBD1 (5 bases). The CDR3 spells CASSVGRVEESYNEKLFF. In DNA, the CDR3 is TGTGCCAGCAGCGTGGGCAGGGTTGAAGAGTCCTATAATGAAAAACTGTTTTTT.